The rows below give T cell receptor beta chains drawn from one sample of a study of T cells in Graves' hyperthyroidism and ophthalmopathy. TCRdb reprocessed the multiplex PCR reads with MiXCR, giving one entry per CDR3 protein. The sample has 300,000 to 450,000 distinct CDR3 sequences; 13% to 15% are singletons. Specimen: blood. Receptors originate from a woman aged 25 to 39 with Graves' ophthalmopathy. Both conserved end residues are part of each CDR3. For some rows the clone size is stated as once, few or many, or as a class when expanded; others skip it.

v_call: TRBV27; clone_size: .; j_call: TRBJ2-7; cdr3_aa: CASSLNRLGDEQYF
v_call: TRBV28; clone_size: many; j_call: TRBJ1-4; cdr3_aa: CASSGNFHRGRGEKLFF
v_call: TRBV6-1; clone_size: .; j_call: TRBJ1-5; cdr3_aa: CASSEAPTDKSQHF
v_call: TRBV7-2; clone_size: many; j_call: TRBJ1-6; cdr3_aa: CASSLAADDSPLHF
v_call: TRBV5-1; clone_size: many; j_call: TRBJ2-1; cdr3_aa: CASRLQRGPVSSYNEQFF
v_call: TRBV14; clone_size: .; j_call: TRBJ2-3; cdr3_aa: CASRLSGGTDTQYF
v_call: TRBV18; clone_size: once; j_call: TRBJ2-1; cdr3_aa: CASSPSREGLNEQFF
v_call: TRBV7-9; clone_size: few; j_call: TRBJ2-3; cdr3_aa: CASSPALGADTQYF
v_call: TRBV12-3/TRBV12-4; clone_size: many; j_call: TRBJ1-1; cdr3_aa: CASSRRGITEAFF
v_call: TRBV7-3; clone_size: few; j_call: TRBJ2-5; cdr3_aa: CASSLQVGETQYF
v_call: TRBV6-1; clone_size: many; j_call: TRBJ2-7; cdr3_aa: CASSYGSAGDEQYF
v_call: TRBV18; clone_size: many; j_call: TRBJ1-5; cdr3_aa: CASSPSGQGDINNQPQHF
v_call: TRBV29-1; clone_size: .; j_call: TRBJ2-2; cdr3_aa: CSSRGLAGAGGGELFF
v_call: TRBV29-1; clone_size: many; j_call: TRBJ2-1; cdr3_aa: CSVHAGGKNEQFF
v_call: TRBV12-3/TRBV12-4; clone_size: many; j_call: TRBJ2-3; cdr3_aa: CASSFSSALSDTQYF
v_call: TRBV5-1; clone_size: many; j_call: TRBJ2-7; cdr3_aa: CASRSYQGTGGEQYF
v_call: TRBV20-1; clone_size: many; j_call: TRBJ2-1; cdr3_aa: CSARKATRTGDLYNEQFF
v_call: TRBV6-1; clone_size: many; j_call: TRBJ2-2; cdr3_aa: CASSTRTENTGELFF
v_call: TRBV5-6; clone_size: many; j_call: TRBJ2-7; cdr3_aa: CASSRDTYEQYF
v_call: TRBV20-1; clone_size: few; j_call: TRBJ2-4; cdr3_aa: CSARVSLAKNIQYF
v_call: TRBV5-1; clone_size: .; j_call: TRBJ2-7; cdr3_aa: CASSLTFGYEQYF
v_call: TRBV28; clone_size: many; j_call: TRBJ1-5; cdr3_aa: CASSFWGNSNQPQHF
v_call: TRBV20-1; clone_size: .; j_call: TRBJ1-2; cdr3_aa: CSARFTDYGYTF
v_call: TRBV13; clone_size: many; j_call: TRBJ2-3; cdr3_aa: CASSLKTSGGPTQYF
v_call: TRBV10-3; clone_size: .; j_call: TRBJ1-2; cdr3_aa: CAIRVGNKRDGYTF
v_call: TRBV14; clone_size: many; j_call: TRBJ2-3; cdr3_aa: CASSRTLAGVGDTQYF
v_call: TRBV19; clone_size: few; j_call: TRBJ2-5; cdr3_aa: CASSISGGQSQGTQYF
v_call: TRBV6-2/TRBV6-3; clone_size: .; j_call: TRBJ2-1; cdr3_aa: CASSYSSYNEQFF
v_call: TRBV28; clone_size: many; j_call: TRBJ1-1; cdr3_aa: CASSLEGVDTEAFF
v_call: TRBV29-1; clone_size: many; j_call: TRBJ1-1; cdr3_aa: CSATGDGEAFF
v_call: TRBV20-1; clone_size: many; j_call: TRBJ2-1; cdr3_aa: CSASTYGNEQFF
v_call: TRBV19; clone_size: .; j_call: TRBJ2-2; cdr3_aa: CASSPPGLNTGELFF
v_call: TRBV27; clone_size: many; j_call: TRBJ2-3; cdr3_aa: CASSLTSPDTPYF
v_call: TRBV25-1; clone_size: .; j_call: TRBJ2-2; cdr3_aa: CASSGTGVSTGELFF
v_call: TRBV7-2; clone_size: few; j_call: TRBJ1-5; cdr3_aa: CASSPIAQFSNQPQHF
v_call: TRBV3-1; clone_size: many; j_call: TRBJ2-5; cdr3_aa: CASSHLRRGGQETQYF
v_call: TRBV19; clone_size: few; j_call: TRBJ1-4; cdr3_aa: CASSARTGGGEKLFF
v_call: TRBV5-4; clone_size: many; j_call: TRBJ2-1; cdr3_aa: CASSLVAANEQFF
v_call: TRBV12-3/TRBV12-4; clone_size: many; j_call: TRBJ2-1; cdr3_aa: CASSLTGLANNEQFF
v_call: TRBV20-1; clone_size: .; j_call: TRBJ2-5; cdr3_aa: CSAVGVDEETQYF
v_call: TRBV15; clone_size: many; j_call: TRBJ1-5; cdr3_aa: CATSRWAGINQPQHF
v_call: TRBV20-1; clone_size: many; j_call: TRBJ2-1; cdr3_aa: CSAPILAYNEQFF
v_call: TRBV28; clone_size: many; j_call: TRBJ2-3; cdr3_aa: CASSFGGDFSTDTQYF
v_call: TRBV2; clone_size: many; j_call: TRBJ1-5; cdr3_aa: CASSPRTVSNQPQHF
v_call: TRBV20-1; clone_size: many; j_call: TRBJ2-7; cdr3_aa: CSAPSLGLYEQYF
v_call: TRBV6-1; clone_size: .; j_call: TRBJ2-3; cdr3_aa: CAGSEASGGADTQYF
v_call: TRBV27; clone_size: .; j_call: TRBJ1-6; cdr3_aa: CASSLRSGGKGNSPLHF
v_call: TRBV10-3; clone_size: .; j_call: TRBJ2-1; cdr3_aa: CAISEEETYDEQFF